This T cell receptor beta chain derives from a study of blood T cell repertoires in COVID-19. Looking at the study overall: Samples taken during acute and convalescent COVID-19 were collected in the United States, Italy and Spain. The cDNA or gDNA used as material had been derived from T cells, B-cell-depleted T cells, or PBMCs.

The CDR3 consists of 19 residues. Germline lookup yields CDR1 MNHEY and CDR2 SMNVEV (reference sequence). The junction had 16 bases not matched to a gene; V was cut back by 2 bases and J by 3 bases. Per the original methods: Reference gene primer amplification in the assay estimated nucleated cell counts. The protocol was immunoSEQ multiplex PCR, while the TCRdb copy is restricted to in-frame clones and leaves out a portion. The V and J calls and the clone size are those of that table, but D and trimming were determined from the DNA. The table shows fewer than 40,000 clones, with about four fifths occurring only once.

The chain uses TRBV27 and TRBJ1-1; 9 positions agree with TRBD1. The sequenced sample consisted of peripheral blood. This sequence was found in a man older than 75 with active or convalescent COVID-19. CDR3 sequence (DNA): TGTGCCAGCAGTTTAAGGACAGGGGCTTCGAGACGGATGGACACTGAAGCTTTCTTT. Translation: CASSLRTGASRRMDTEAFF.